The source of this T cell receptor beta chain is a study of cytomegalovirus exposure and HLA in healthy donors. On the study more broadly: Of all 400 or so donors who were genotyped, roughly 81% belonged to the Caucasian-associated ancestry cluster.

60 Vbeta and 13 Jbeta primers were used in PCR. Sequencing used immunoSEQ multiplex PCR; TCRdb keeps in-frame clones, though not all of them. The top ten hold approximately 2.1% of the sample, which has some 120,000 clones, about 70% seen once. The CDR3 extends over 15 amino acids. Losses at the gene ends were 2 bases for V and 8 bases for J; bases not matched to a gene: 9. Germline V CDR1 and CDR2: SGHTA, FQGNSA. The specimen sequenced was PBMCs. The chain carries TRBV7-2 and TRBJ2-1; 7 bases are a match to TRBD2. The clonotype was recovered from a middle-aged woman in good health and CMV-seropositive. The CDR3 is CASSLSGGGRDEQFF. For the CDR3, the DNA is TGTGCCAGCAGCTTATCGGGCGGGGGAAGGGATGAGCAGTTCTTC.